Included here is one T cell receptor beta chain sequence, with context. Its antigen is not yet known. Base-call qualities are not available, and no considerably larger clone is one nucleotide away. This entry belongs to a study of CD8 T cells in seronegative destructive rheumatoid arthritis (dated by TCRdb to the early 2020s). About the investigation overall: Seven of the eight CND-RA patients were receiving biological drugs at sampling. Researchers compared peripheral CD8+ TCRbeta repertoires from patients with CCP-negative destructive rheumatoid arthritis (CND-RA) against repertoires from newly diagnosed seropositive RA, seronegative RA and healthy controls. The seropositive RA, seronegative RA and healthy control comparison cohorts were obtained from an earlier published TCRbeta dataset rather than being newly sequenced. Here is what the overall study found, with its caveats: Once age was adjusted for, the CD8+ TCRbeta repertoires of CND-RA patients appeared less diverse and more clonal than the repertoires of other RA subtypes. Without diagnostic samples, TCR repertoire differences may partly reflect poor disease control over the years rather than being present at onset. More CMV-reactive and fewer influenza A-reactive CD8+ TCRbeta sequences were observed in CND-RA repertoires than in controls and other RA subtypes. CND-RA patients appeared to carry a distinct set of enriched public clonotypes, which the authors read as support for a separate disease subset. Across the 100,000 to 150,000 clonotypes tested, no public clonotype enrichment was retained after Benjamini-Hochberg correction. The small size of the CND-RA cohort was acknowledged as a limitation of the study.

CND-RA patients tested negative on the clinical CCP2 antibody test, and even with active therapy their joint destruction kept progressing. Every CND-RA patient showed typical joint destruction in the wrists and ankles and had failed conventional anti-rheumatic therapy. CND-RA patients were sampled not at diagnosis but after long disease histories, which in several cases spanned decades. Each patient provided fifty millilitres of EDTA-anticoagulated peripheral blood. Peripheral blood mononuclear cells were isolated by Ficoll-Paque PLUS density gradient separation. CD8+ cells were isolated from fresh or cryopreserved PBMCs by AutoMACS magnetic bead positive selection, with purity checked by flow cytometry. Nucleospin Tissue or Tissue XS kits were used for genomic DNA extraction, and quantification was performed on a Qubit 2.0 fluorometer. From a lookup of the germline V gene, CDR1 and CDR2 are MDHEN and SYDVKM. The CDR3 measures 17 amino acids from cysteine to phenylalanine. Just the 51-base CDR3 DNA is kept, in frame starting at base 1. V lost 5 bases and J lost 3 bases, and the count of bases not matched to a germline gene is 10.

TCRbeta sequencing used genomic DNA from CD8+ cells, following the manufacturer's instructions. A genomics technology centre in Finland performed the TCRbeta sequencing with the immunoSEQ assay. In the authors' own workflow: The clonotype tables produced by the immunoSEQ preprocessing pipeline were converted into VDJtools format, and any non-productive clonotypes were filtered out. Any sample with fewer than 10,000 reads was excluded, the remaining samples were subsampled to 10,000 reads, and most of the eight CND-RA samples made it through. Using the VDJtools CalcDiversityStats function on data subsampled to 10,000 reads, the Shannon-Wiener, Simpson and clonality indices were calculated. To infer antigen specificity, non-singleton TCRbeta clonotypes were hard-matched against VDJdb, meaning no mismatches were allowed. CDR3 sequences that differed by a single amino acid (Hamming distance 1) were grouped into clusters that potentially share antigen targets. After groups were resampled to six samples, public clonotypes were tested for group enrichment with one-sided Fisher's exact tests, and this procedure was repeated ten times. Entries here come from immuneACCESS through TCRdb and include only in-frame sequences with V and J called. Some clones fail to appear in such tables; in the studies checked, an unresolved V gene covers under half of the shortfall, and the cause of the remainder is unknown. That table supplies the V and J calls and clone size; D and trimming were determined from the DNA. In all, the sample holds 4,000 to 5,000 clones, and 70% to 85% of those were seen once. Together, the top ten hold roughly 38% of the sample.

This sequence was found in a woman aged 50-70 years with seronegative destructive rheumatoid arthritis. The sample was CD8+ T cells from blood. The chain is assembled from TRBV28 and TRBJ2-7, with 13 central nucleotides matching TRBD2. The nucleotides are TGTGCCAGCAGTAGCAGACTAGCGGGGGGCCCGAACTACGAGCAGTACTTC. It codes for CASSSRLAGGPNYEQYF.